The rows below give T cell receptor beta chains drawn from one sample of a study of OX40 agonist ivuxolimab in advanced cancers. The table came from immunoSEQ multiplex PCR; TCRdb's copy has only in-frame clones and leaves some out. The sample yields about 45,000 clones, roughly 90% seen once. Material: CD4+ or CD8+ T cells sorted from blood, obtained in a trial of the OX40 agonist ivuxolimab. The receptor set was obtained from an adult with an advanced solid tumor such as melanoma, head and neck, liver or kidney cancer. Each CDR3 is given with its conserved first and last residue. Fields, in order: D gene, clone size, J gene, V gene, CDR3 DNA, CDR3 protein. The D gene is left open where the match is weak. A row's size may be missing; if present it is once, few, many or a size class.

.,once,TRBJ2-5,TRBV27,TGTGCCAGCAGTTCCTCGTGGGGGCAGGAGACCCAGTACTTC,CASSSSWGQETQYF
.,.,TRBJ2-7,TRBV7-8,TGTGCCAGCAGCCCGGGGGCAGGGGTCGAGCAGTACTTC,CASSPGAGVEQYF
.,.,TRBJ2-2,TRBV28,TGTGCCGGAAGTCGGGGGACCGGGGAGCTGTTTTTT,CAGSRGTGELFF
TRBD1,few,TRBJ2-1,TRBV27,TGTGCCAGCAGTTTCCTCCCCGGGACAGGGGGCGGAGGCGGCTCCGATGGTGAGCAGTTCTTC,CASSFLPGTGGGGGSDGEQFF
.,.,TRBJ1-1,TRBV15,TGTGCCACCAGCAGAGAAAGTAACGCGAGGGTTGGAGCTTTCTTT,CATSRESNARVGAFF
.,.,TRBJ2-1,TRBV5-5,TGTGCCAGCAGCTTGCACTCGCCTAATGAGCAGTTCTTC,CASSLHSPNEQFF
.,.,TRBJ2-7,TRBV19,TGTGCCAGTAGTAACGGATTTTACTACGAGCAGTACTTC,CASSNGFYYEQYF
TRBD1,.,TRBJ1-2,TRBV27,TGTGCCAGCAGTTCTGGGACAGGGGGCGGGGGTTGGGGCTATGGCTACACCTTC,CASSSGTGGGGWGYGYTF
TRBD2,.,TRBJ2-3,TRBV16,TGTGCCAGCAGCCACACCCGGGGGGGCACAGATACGCAGTATTTT,CASSHTRGGTDTQYF
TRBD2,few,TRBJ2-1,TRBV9,TGTGCCAGCAGCGTGGCAAGCGGGAGCCTGAATGAGCAGTTCTTC,CASSVASGSLNEQFF
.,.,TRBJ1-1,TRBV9,TGTGCCAGCAGCGCTTCAGGAAACACTGAAGCTTTCTTT,CASSASGNTEAFF
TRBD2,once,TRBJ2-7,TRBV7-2,TGTGCCAGCAGCTCACTGTGGGACCAGCGGGAAGGGTCCTACGAGCAGTACTTC,CASSSLWDQREGSYEQYF
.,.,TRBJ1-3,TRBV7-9,TGTGCCAGCATCCCAGGCGGGGGCTCTGGAAACACCATATATTTT,CASIPGGGSGNTIYF
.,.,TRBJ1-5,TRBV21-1,TGTGCCAGCAGCAAAGCTTATTGTTACCAGCCCCAGCATTTT,CASSKAYCYQPQHF
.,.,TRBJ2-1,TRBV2,TGTGCCAGCAGTGATCCCAGAGGGGGTTTTCGCAATGAGCAGTTCTTC,CASSDPRGGFRNEQFF
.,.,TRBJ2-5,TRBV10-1,TGCGCCAGCAGTGAGTCACTAGCTCAGGGTCGAGAGACCCAGTACTTC,CASSESLAQGRETQYF
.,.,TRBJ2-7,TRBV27,TGTGCCAGCAGTTTAGGCCAGGGGTTCTACGAGCAGTACTTC,CASSLGQGFYEQYF
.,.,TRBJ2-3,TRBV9,TGTGCCAGCAGCGTAGTCCGAGATACGCAGTATTTT,CASSVVRDTQYF
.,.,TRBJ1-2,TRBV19,TGTGCCAGTCTTCCTGGGACACTAGCCACCTATGGCTACACCTTC,CASLPGTLATYGYTF
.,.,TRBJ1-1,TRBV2,TGTGCCAGCCTTTTTAACACTGAAGCTTTCTTT,CASLFNTEAFF
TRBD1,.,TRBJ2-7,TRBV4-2,TGTGCCAGCAACCATACGCCGGGACAGGGAGGTGACGAGCAGTACTTC,CASNHTPGQGGDEQYF
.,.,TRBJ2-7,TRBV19,TGTGCCAGTAGTACCCTTGAGGGGTACGAGCAGTACTTC,CASSTLEGYEQYF
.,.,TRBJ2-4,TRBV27,TGTGCCACCAGGAACCGTCCGAAGGCCAAAAACATTCAGTACTTC,CATRNRPKAKNIQYF
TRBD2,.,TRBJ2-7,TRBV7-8,TGTGCCAGCAGCTTTAGCGGGAGTGGGTACGAGCAGTACTTC,CASSFSGSGYEQYF
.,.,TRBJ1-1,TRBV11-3,TGTGCCAGCAGCCAAAGCGGGGGGAACACTGAAGCTTTCTTT,CASSQSGGNTEAFF